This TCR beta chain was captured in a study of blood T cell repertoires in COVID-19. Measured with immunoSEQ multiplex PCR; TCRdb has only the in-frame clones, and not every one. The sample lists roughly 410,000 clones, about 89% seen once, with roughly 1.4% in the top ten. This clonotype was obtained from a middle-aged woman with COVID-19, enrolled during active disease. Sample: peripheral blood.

In DNA form, the CDR3 reads TGTGCCAGCTCACCCCCGGGGACAGACCTAATGAACACTGAAGCTTTCTTT. Its protein product is CASSPPGTDLMNTEAFF. The rearrangement links TRBV18 to TRBJ1-1, with 7 bases that match TRBD1. Germline CDR1 reads KGHSH; CDR2 reads LQKENI. The CDR3 is made up of 17 amino acids. The trim removed 3 bases at V and 0 bases at J, leaving 10 bases unmatched.